One sample yielded the 20 T cell receptor beta chains listed below, sequenced in a study of cytomegalovirus exposure and HLA in healthy donors. PCR primers comprised 60 Vbeta and 13 Jbeta primers. Only in-frame clones appear in the TCRdb table, and some are missing; sequencing was by immunoSEQ multiplex PCR. Among some 160,000 clones listed, about two thirds were seen once. Sample: PBMCs. These receptors all stem from a man aged 40-50 years in good health and CMV-seronegative.

V and J are TRBV7-6 and TRBJ2-6, with D possibly TRBD2 on 6 matching bases. The germline V gene has CDR1 SGHVS and CDR2 FNYEAQ. The V end lost 3 bases, the J end lost 0 bases, and 12 bases lay between the germline ends. This CDR3 is built from 17 residues. Written as DNA, the CDR3 is TGTGCCAGCAGCTTTGTGTCGGGGGACTCTGGGGCCAACGTCCTGACTTTC. Translation gives CASSFVSGDSGANVLTF.

This clone was recorded a few times. V and J are TRBV6-1 and TRBJ2-7; TRBD1 is a possible D gene (6 bases). This CDR3 has 15 residues. Germline V gene data show CDR1 as MNHNS and CDR2 as SASEGT. V shed 8 bases and J shed 2 bases, with 19 bases lying between them. This CDR3 is CASRSSPTGTYEQYF. CDR3 nucleotides: TGTGCCAGCCGTTCTTCACCGACAGGTACCTACGAGCAGTACTTC.

This chain uses TRBV15 with TRBJ2-1; D may be TRBD2 (6 bases). Germline V gives CDR1 LNHNV, CDR2 YYDKDF (reference sequence). Trimming took off 0 bases at V and 5 bases at J, with 11 bases between the two ends. The CDR3 extends over 15 amino acids. The CDR3 coding sequence is TGTGCCACCAGCAGAGATCTTACGGGGGACAATGAGCAGTTCTTC. The encoded protein is CATSRDLTGDNEQFF. The complete variable domain, with remaining parts taken from reference TRBV15 and TRBJ2-1, reads DAMVIQNPRYQVTQFGKPVTLSCSQTLNHNVMYWYQQKSSQAPKLLFHYYDKDFNNEADTPDNFQSRRPNTSFCFLDIRSPGLGDTAMYLCATSRDLTGDNEQFFGPGTRLTVL.

The chain carries TRBV25-1 and TRBJ2-1; 9 bases align to TRBD2. Germline loops: CDR1 MGHDK, CDR2 SYGVNS. This CDR3 spans 15 amino acids. The trim removed 5 bases at V and 9 bases at J, leaving 11 bases unmatched. The CDR3 DNA follows: TGTGCCAGCAGTAACCCCGGGACTAGCACGAGTGAGCAGTTCTTC. This codes for CASSNPGTSTSEQFF.

J is TRBJ2-5 and V is TRBV10-3; 7 positions agree with TRBD2. Germline trimming cut 8 bases from V and 4 bases from J; bases unmatched to any gene: 4. The CDR3 totals 12 residues. Germline V gene lookup returns CDR1 ENHRY and CDR2 SYGVKD. The CDR3 coding sequence is TGTGCCATCGGCGCGGGAGTAGAGACCCAGTACTTC. Its protein is CAIGAGVETQYF.

V and J are TRBV7-6 and TRBJ2-7, with TRBD2 matching 10 bases. V was clipped by 0 bases and J by 2 bases; unmatched bases: 1. Germline V gives CDR1 SGHVS, CDR2 FNYEAQ. The CDR3 spans 15 residues. The DNA for the CDR3 is TGTGCCAGCAGCTTAGCAGCGGGAGGGCCCTACGAGCAGTACTTC. Translating it yields CASSLAAGGPYEQYF.

The chain has TRBV4-3 and TRBJ1-3; a possible D gene is TRBD1 (5 bases). This CDR3 has 15 amino acids. Germline lookup yields CDR1 LGHNA and CDR2 YSLEER. V lost 3 bases and J 2 bases, leaving 11 bases between the germline ends. CDR3 DNA: TGCGCCAGCAGCCATTTGGTAGGGGCTGGAAACACCATATATTTT. Translation gives CASSHLVGAGNTIYF.

The rearrangement links TRBV30 to TRBJ1-5; D is uncertain. Trimming pared 0 bases from V and 11 bases from J, leaving 17 bases between. CDR1 and CDR2 (germline): GTSNPN, SVGIG (reference sequence). CDR3 length equals 14 residues. CDR3 nucleotide sequence: TGTGCCTGGAGTGTCTCGTCCGGCGGTTGGTCCCAGCATTTT. Translation gives CAWSVSSGGWSQHF.

This chain uses TRBV7-9 with TRBJ1-1; D gene unclear. The CDR3 extends over 17 amino acids. Per germline, CDR1 SEHNR and CDR2 FQNEAQ (reference sequence). The V and J ends lost 5 bases and 3 bases respectively, with 22 bases between them. The CDR3 spells CASSKKAVWVSDTEAFF. In DNA, the CDR3 is TGTGCCAGCAGCAAAAAAGCGGTCTGGGTTTCAGACACTGAAGCTTTCTTT.

The rearrangement joins TRBV28 to TRBJ2-7, with 9 nucleotides matching TRBD1. Unmatched junction bases numbered 6, after V lost 4 bases and J lost 5 bases. CDR1 MDHEN and CDR2 SYDVKM come from the germline V gene. CDR3 length: 14 amino acids. The CDR3: CASSYLQGADEQYF. CDR3 sequence (DNA): TGTGCCAGCAGTTACCTACAGGGGGCGGACGAGCAGTACTTC.

The chain couples TRBV7-2 to TRBJ1-1; D remains unclear. Trimming removed 6 bases from V and 1 base from J, with 6 bases in between. CDR1 is SGHTA, CDR2 FQGNSA, per germline. There are 12 residues in the CDR3. CDR3 region: CASRIRNTEAFF. The DNA of the CDR3 is TGTGCCAGCAGAATTAGGAACACTGAAGCTTTCTTT.

A word on this clone: At one end the junction does not follow the germline gene, possibly because of a read error. The chain's CDR3 is CASSVVQGNPEAFF. In DNA, the CDR3 is TGTGCCAGCAGCGTAGTTCAGGGGAACCCTGAAGCTTTCTTT. The V and J genes are TRBV9 and TRBJ1-1; possible D gene TRBD1, 6 bases. The CDR3 consists of 14 residues. Germline V gene data show CDR1 as SGDLS and CDR2 as YYNGEE.

The V gene is TRBV10-3, the J gene TRBJ1-1; no reliable D call. Looked up from germline, CDR1 is ENHRY and CDR2 is SYGVKD. V was clipped by 5 bases and J by 3 bases, with 7 bases between them. The CDR3 sequence is 12 residues long. CDR3 DNA sequence: TGTGCCATCAGTCGTCAGGACACTGAAGCTTTCTTT. This encodes CAISRQDTEAFF.

This chain uses TRBV11-2 with TRBJ2-5; 10 bases fit TRBD2. Germline V gives CDR1 SGHAT, CDR2 FQNNGV. V gave up 0 bases and J gave up 5 bases; unmatched junction bases: 6. This CDR3 contains 16 residues. In DNA form, the CDR3 reads TGTGCCAGCAGCTTAGAGGCCCTAGCGGGGGTGGAGACCCAGTACTTC. Its translation is CASSLEALAGVETQYF. The full variable domain, completed using reference TRBV11-2 and TRBJ2-5, is EAGVAQSPRYKIIEKRQSVAFWCNPISGHATLYWYQQILGQGPKLLIQFQNNGVVDDSQLPKDRFSAERLKGVDSTLKIQPAKLEDSAVYLCASSLEALAGVETQYFGPGTRLLVL.

This clone occurred once. The chain uses TRBV7-9 and TRBJ1-2, with 8 bases lining up with TRBD1. V shed 5 bases, J shed 0 bases, and the junction held 8 bases outside the gene matches. The CDR3 is made up of 16 amino acids. Germline values: CDR1 SEHNR, CDR2 FQNEAQ (reference sequence). The CDR3 protein is CASSMSWTGTNYGYTF. For the CDR3, the DNA is TGTGCCAGCAGCATGAGTTGGACAGGGACTAACTATGGCTACACCTTC.

This sequence joins TRBV5-8 and TRBJ2-7; TRBD2 matches at 9 bases. The junction had 11 bases not matched to a gene; V was cut back by 6 bases and J by 10 bases. The V gene's germline CDR1 is SGHTS and CDR2 YDEGEE. The CDR3 extends over 13 amino acids. The CDR3 loop reads CASIRDRLAGQYF. In nucleotides, the CDR3 is TGTGCCAGCATTCGCGACCGGCTAGCGGGACAGTACTTC. Full variable domain (rest looked up from reference TRBV5-8 and TRBJ2-7): EAGVTQSPTHLIKTRGQQATLRCSPISGHTSVYWYQQALGLGLQFLLWYDEGEERNRGNFPPRFSGRQFPNYSSELNVNALELEDSALYLCASIRDRLAGQYFGPGTRLTVT.

The chain is built from TRBV9 and TRBJ1-5; no clear D gene. Germline V gene sequence: CDR1 SGDLS, CDR2 YYNGEE. The CDR3 loop spans 14 amino acids. With 4 bases removed from V and 5 bases from J, the gap between germline ends came to 13 bases. Here the CDR3 DNA reads TGTGCCAGCAGCCCTACCGGGATTGATCAGCCCCAGCATTTT. It encodes CASSPTGIDQPQHF. The full variable domain, with the rest looked up from reference TRBV9 and TRBJ1-5, is DSGVTQTPKHLITATGQRVTLRCSPRSGDLSVYWYQQSLDQGLQFLIQYYNGEERAKGNILERFSAQQFPDLHSELNLSSLELGDSALYFCASSPTGIDQPQHFGDGTRLSIL.

This clone was picked up one time. The chain uses TRBV9 and TRBJ2-3; 8 nucleotides align to TRBD1. The CDR3 spans 15 residues. V was pared by 4 bases and J by 2 bases, with 6 bases of the junction left unmatched. Germline-derived CDR1 and CDR2 are SGDLS and YYNGEE. CDR3 DNA: TGTGCCAGCAGCCCCAGGACAGGGAACACAGATACGCAGTATTTT. Residues: CASSPRTGNTDTQYF.

The V gene is TRBV5-4, the J gene TRBJ2-1; TRBD2 aligns across 11 bases. V lost 4 bases to trimming and J lost 2 bases; unmatched junction nucleotides: 2. This CDR3 region has 15 residues. The germline CDR1 and CDR2 sequences are SGHNT and YYREEE (reference sequence). The CDR3 sequence is CASSELAGAYNEQFF. CDR3 nucleotides: TGTGCCAGCAGCGAACTAGCGGGAGCCTACAATGAGCAGTTCTTC.

The V and J genes are TRBV4-3 and TRBJ2-1; D remains unclear. V was shortened by 1 base and J by 4 bases, with 2 bases between the two germline ends. The germline V gene has CDR1 LGHNA and CDR2 YSLEER. The CDR3 runs to 12 residues. CDR3 sequence: CASSQAYNEQFF. CDR3 bases: TGCGCCAGCAGCCAAGCGTACAATGAGCAGTTCTTC.